This TCR beta chain derives from a study of Ad26.COV2.S vaccination and SARS-CoV-2 variants. Across the study: Doses of Ad26.COV2.S were injected into muscle once or twice, 56 days apart.

Treatment in this sample: 19 received Ad26.COV2.S at low or high dose, single or two shots; roughly 5 received placebo; per-sample allocation not given. Specimens were obtained on day 63 following the first vaccine or placebo injection. Donation was by an adult aged 18-55 years who was in Boston. Spike of the Wuhan-strain SARS-CoV-2 was expressed by an Ad26 vector, which formed the vaccine. The protocol was immunoSEQ multiplex PCR, while the TCRdb copy is restricted to in-frame clones and leaves out a portion. The profile covers around 250,000 clones, with 87% appearing a single time and roughly 3% taken by the ten largest. A word on this clone: What it binds is not known.

Findings and caveats of the study: Comparable non-spike TCR breadth was observed in vaccine and placebo recipients.

The receptor's source is a person aged 18-65 years who received the Ad26.COV2.S COVID-19 vaccine or a placebo. Sequenced material: peripheral blood, taken in a trial of Ad26.COV2.S vaccine versus placebo.

CDR3 sequence reads: CASSSSGVGTQYF. The CDR3 nucleotides read TGTGCCAGCAGTTCTAGCGGGGTAGGGACCCAGTACTTC. The V call is TRBV5-6, the J call TRBJ2-5; 9 nucleotides match TRBD2. Germline CDR1 and CDR2: SGHDT and YYEEEE. The CDR3 totals 13 residues. J was trimmed by 7 bases and V by 5 bases; bases with no gene match: 6. Drawing the rest from reference TRBV5-6 and TRBJ2-5, the complete variable domain is DAGVTQSPTHLIKTRGQQVTLRCSPKSGHDTVSWYQQALGQGPQFIFQYYEEEERQRGNFPDRFSGHQFPNYSSELNVNALLLGDSALYLCASSSSGVGTQYFGPGTRLLVL.